These 30 T cell receptor beta chains were sequenced from one sample in a study of OX40 agonist ivuxolimab in advanced cancers. Library creation used the immunoSEQ multiplex PCR assay. TCRdb mirrors the immuneACCESS table, restricted to in-frame sequences. Some clones are absent from its copies; in checked studies, under half trace to an unresolved V gene, and the reason for the others is unknown. The sample records fewer than 55,000 clones, 85% to 90% of which are singletons. 9.5% to 13% of the sample lies in the top ten. The sequenced sample was CD4+ or CD8+ T cells sorted from blood, obtained in a trial of the OX40 agonist ivuxolimab. These receptors all come from an adult with an advanced solid tumor such as melanoma, head and neck, liver or kidney cancer.

The chain employs TRBV19 and TRBJ2-3, with 8 bases aligning to TRBD1. CDR1 and CDR2 (germline): LNHDA, SQIVND (reference sequence). This CDR3 comprises 16 residues. Trimming cost V 4 bases and J 3 bases; bases outside gene matches: 9. CDR3 sequence: CASSTAWDRTTDTQYF. CDR3 coding DNA: TGTGCCAGTAGTACGGCGTGGGACAGGACGACAGATACGCAGTATTTT.

The rearrangement uses TRBV19 and TRBJ2-5; D may be TRBD2 (6 bases). The germline V gene encodes CDR1 LNHDA and CDR2 SQIVND (reference sequence). There are 14 residues in the CDR3. V was pared by 3 bases and J by 6 bases, with 14 bases between. The CDR3 region is CASSITSGVQTQYF. The CDR3 DNA is TGTGCCAGTAGTATCACGTCGGGGGTCCAGACCCAGTACTTC.

This rearrangement joins TRBV7-8 to TRBJ2-7; 7 positions agree with TRBD1. Losses at the gene ends were 4 bases for V and 4 bases for J; bases not matched to a gene: 13. CDR3 size: 16 residues. The V gene's germline CDR1 is SGHVS and CDR2 FQNEAQ. This CDR3 is CASSWGQMVGLYEQYF. Here the CDR3 DNA reads TGTGCCAGCAGCTGGGGACAGATGGTCGGGTTGTACGAGCAGTACTTC. The full variable domain, with the rest looked up from reference TRBV7-8 and TRBJ2-7, is GAGVSQSPRYKVAKRGQDVALRCDPISGHVSLFWYQQALGQGPEFLTYFQNEAQLDKSGLPSDRFFAERPEGSVSTLKIQRTQQEDSAVYLCASSWGQMVGLYEQYFGPGTRLTVT.

This rearrangement joins TRBV30 to TRBJ1-3; no reliable D call. There are 11 residues in the CDR3. V lost 2 bases and J lost 8, with 7 bases in between. Germline V gene data show CDR1 as GTSNPN and CDR2 as SVGIG (reference sequence). The CDR3 coding sequence is TGTGCCTGGAGTACCTTCGACACCATATATTTT. Encoded protein: CAWSTFDTIYF.

This chain connects TRBV10-3 to TRBJ1-5, with no clear D. Germline lookup yields CDR1 ENHRY and CDR2 SYGVKD. CDR3 length: 12 residues. Trimming removed 10 bases at V and 4 bases at J, with 11 bases between. CDR3 in DNA: TGTGCCACCCAGGACGGAAATCAGCCCCAGCATTTT. Encoded protein: CATQDGNQPQHF.

J is TRBJ1-2 and V is TRBV28; D gene ambiguous. Trimming cost V 6 bases and J 3 bases, with 14 bases left between them. The CDR3 consists of 14 residues. The germline V gene encodes CDR1 MDHEN and CDR2 SYDVKM. CDR3 amino acids: CASRPPGSDYGYTF. Here the CDR3 DNA reads TGTGCCAGCAGACCTCCCGGTTCTGACTATGGCTACACCTTC.

This rearrangement joins TRBV11-1 to TRBJ2-1, with 8 nucleotides matching TRBD1. The CDR3 is made up of 15 amino acids. CDR1 and CDR2 from the germline V gene are SGHAT and FQDESV (reference sequence). V dropped 5 bases and J dropped 4; count of bases not matched to a gene: 7. CDR3 DNA: TGTGCCAGCAGCGTAGGACAGGGTCCTTACAATGAGCAGTTCTTC. Translation gives CASSVGQGPYNEQFF.

The chain joins TRBV19 to TRBJ2-5, with D perhaps being TRBD1 or TRBD2 (6 bases each). Germline V gene sequence: CDR1 LNHDA, CDR2 SQIVND (reference sequence). V dropped 5 bases and J dropped 5 bases, with 12 bases sitting between them. The CDR3 is 13 amino acids. This CDR3 is CASSPGARETQYF. The CDR3 DNA sequence: TGTGCCAGTAGTCCGGGGGCCCGGGAGACCCAGTACTTC.

The chain employs TRBV6-4 and TRBJ1-4; D is uncertain. In germline, CDR1 is MRHNA, CDR2 SNTAGT. The germline V and J ends were trimmed by 2 bases and 8 bases, with 6 bases remaining between them. The CDR3 is 12 amino acids. This CDR3 is CASSDGGEKLFF. CDR3 DNA sequence: TGTGCCAGCAGTGACGGTGGGGAAAAACTGTTTTTT.

Concerning this clone itself: At one of its ends the junction is not consistent with the germline gene, which may arise from a read error. Other DNA variants within this sample encode the same CDR3. This chain connects TRBV10-3 to TRBJ1-2; D gene uncertain. Germline V lookup: CDR1 ENHRY, CDR2 SYGVKD. The CDR3 covers 11 residues. CDR3 loop: CRPPELLGYTF. The CDR3 DNA follows: TGCCGACCGCCGGAGTTGTTGGGCTACACCTTC.

The chain recombines TRBV11-2 with TRBJ1-2; D is perhaps TRBD1 (6 bases). CDR3 length: 13 amino acids. V was cut by 2 bases and J by 5 bases, with 9 bases left in between. Germline V lookup: CDR1 SGHAT, CDR2 FQNNGV. The CDR3 spells CASSLNTGYGYTF. CDR3 bases: TGTGCCAGCAGCTTAAATACAGGGTATGGCTACACCTTC.

V usage is TRBV27 and J usage is TRBJ1-4; D is undetermined. The CDR3 loop spans 14 amino acids. Germline V CDR1 and CDR2: MNHEY, SMNVEV (reference sequence). V dropped 8 bases and J dropped 0 bases, with 10 bases sitting between them. The CDR3 reads CASGGAATNEKLFF. CDR3 DNA sequence: TGTGCCAGCGGAGGAGCGGCAACTAATGAAAAACTGTTTTTT.

The V call is TRBV10-3, the J call TRBJ2-5; the match to TRBD1 covers 7 bases. Germline CDR1 and CDR2: ENHRY and SYGVKD. This CDR3 is 16 amino acids long. V lost 0 bases and J lost 5; bases outside the gene matches: 9. CDR3 amino acids: CAISESGQTTGETQYF. CDR3 nucleotides: TGTGCCATCAGTGAGTCGGGACAAACGACAGGGGAGACCCAGTACTTC.

The rearrangement links TRBV11-1 to TRBJ2-2; D ambiguous. The V gene lost 3 bases and the J gene lost 4 bases, with 6 bases spanning the gap. In germline, CDR1 is SGHAT, CDR2 FQDESV (reference sequence). The CDR3 length is 13 residues. As DNA, the CDR3 is TGTGCCAGCAGCTTGCACGCCACCGGGGAGCTGTTTTTT. Translated, it gives CASSLHATGELFF.

This chain uses TRBV18 with TRBJ1-3; TRBD1 aligns across 7 bases. CDR1 KGHSH and CDR2 LQKENI come from the germline V gene. The CDR3 has 15 residues. V shed 5 bases and J 2 bases; nucleotides not matched to a gene: 6. The CDR3: CASSLGTETGNTIYF. The CDR3 DNA reads as TGTGCCAGCTCATTGGGGACAGAAACTGGAAACACCATATATTTT.

This chain uses TRBV5-4 with TRBJ2-3; 9 bases line up with TRBD2. J gave up 2 bases and V 2 bases, and 6 bases lay outside the gene matches. This CDR3 is built from 16 residues. The V gene's germline CDR1 is SGHNT and CDR2 YYREEE (reference sequence). The CDR3 nucleotides are TGTGCCAGCAGCTTCTTCCTAGCGGGACTCACAGATACGCAGTATTTT. It yields the protein CASSFFLAGLTDTQYF.

CDR3: CASSSPTGLSDTQYF. DNA for the CDR3: TGTGCCAGCAGCTCCCCGACAGGGCTGTCAGATACGCAGTATTTT. The chain joins TRBV11-2 to TRBJ2-3; 7 bases match TRBD1. CDR1 is SGHAT and CDR2 is FQNNGV in the germline V gene. CDR3 length equals 15 residues. J was trimmed by 4 bases and V by 4 bases; bases with no gene match: 8.

The chain couples TRBV18 to TRBJ1-2, with D tentatively TRBD1 (6 bases). This CDR3 spans 14 amino acids. V lost 3 bases to trimming and J lost 6 bases, with 14 bases between them. The germline V gene encodes CDR1 KGHSH and CDR2 LQKENI. This CDR3 reads CASSPTTGKHGYTF. Written as DNA, the CDR3 is TGTGCCAGCTCACCCACGACAGGCAAGCATGGCTACACCTTC.

This chain uses TRBV15 with TRBJ2-3, with 7 bases identical to TRBD2. Germline CDR1 is LNHNV and CDR2 is YYDKDF (reference sequence). V gave up 1 base and J gave up 4 bases; unmatched junction bases: 5. This CDR3 region has 15 residues. CDR3 sequence reads: CATSRVSSGADTQYF. DNA for the CDR3: TGTGCCACCAGCAGAGTCTCTAGCGGCGCAGATACGCAGTATTTT.

The V gene is TRBV28, the J gene TRBJ1-5; D uncertain. Germline V gene lookup returns CDR1 MDHEN and CDR2 SYDVKM. Trimming took 8 bases from V and 0 from J, leaving 14 bases between them. CDR3 length: 15 residues. CDR3 sequence (DNA): TGTGCCAGCCCACCCTCTGGGGTTAGCAATCAGCCCCAGCATTTT. This codes for CASPPSGVSNQPQHF.

This sequence joins TRBV7-2 and TRBJ2-3, with D perhaps being TRBD1 or TRBD2 (5 bases each). Germline CDR1 is SGHTA and CDR2 is FQGNSA. Between the trimmed V and J ends, which lost 5 bases and 7 bases, there was a span of 16 bases. CDR3 length: 14 amino acids. The CDR3 DNA is TGTGCCAGCAGCCCTGGGACCCACCAGAATACGCAGTATTTT. It specifies CASSPGTHQNTQYF.

The chain couples TRBV7-9 to TRBJ2-1, with 7 positions matching TRBD2. CDR1 and CDR2 from the germline V gene are SEHNR and FQNEAQ (reference sequence). The CDR3 totals 16 residues. V lost 6 bases to trimming and J lost 0 bases; unmatched junction nucleotides: 8. CDR3 amino acids: CASRRAGGSSYNEQFF. The DNA of the CDR3 is TGTGCCAGCAGACGTGCCGGGGGGAGCTCCTACAATGAGCAGTTCTTC.

V usage is TRBV5-1 and J usage is TRBJ2-3; TRBD2 agrees at 9 bases. CDR3 length: 17 amino acids. Germline V gives CDR1 SGHRS, CDR2 YFSETQ. The V gene end was trimmed by 4 bases and the J gene end by 0 bases; junction bases not matched to a gene: 9. Here the CDR3 reads CASSVSSGETSTDTQYF. The DNA for the CDR3 is TGCGCCAGCAGCGTATCTAGCGGGGAGACTAGCACAGATACGCAGTATTTT.

The chain joins TRBV28 to TRBJ2-2; TRBD1 matches at 11 bases. V lost 8 bases to trimming and J lost 2 bases; unmatched junction nucleotides: 4. The CDR3 is 15 residues long. CDR1 and CDR2 from the germline V gene are MDHEN and SYDVKM. The DNA for the CDR3 is TGTGCCAGCGGGGGACAGGGGGGTAACACCGGGGAGCTGTTTTTT. The encoded protein is CASGGQGGNTGELFF.

The genes are TRBV7-8 and TRBJ2-2; 15 positions match TRBD2. Trimming at V came to 3 bases and at J to 3 bases, leaving 5 bases not matched to a gene. CDR1 and CDR2 (germline): SGHVS, FQNEAQ. The CDR3 consists of 18 residues. CDR3 DNA: TGTGCCAGCAGCTTCGGACTAGCGGGGGGGTTCTACACCGGGGAGCTGTTTTTT. As protein: CASSFGLAGGFYTGELFF. Variable domain in full (rest from reference TRBV7-8 and TRBJ2-2): GAGVSQSPRYKVAKRGQDVALRCDPISGHVSLFWYQQALGQGPEFLTYFQNEAQLDKSGLPSDRFFAERPEGSVSTLKIQRTQQEDSAVYLCASSFGLAGGFYTGELFFGEGSRLTVL.

V is TRBV5-6 and J is TRBJ2-1, with 13 positions matching TRBD2. The germline gives CDR1 SGHDT, CDR2 YYEEEE. J was trimmed by 7 bases and V by 1 base; bases with no gene match: 8. CDR3 size: 17 residues. CDR3 sequence: CASSLKRTSGSGNEQFF. CDR3 bases: TGTGCCAGCAGCTTGAAGAGGACTAGCGGGAGCGGAAATGAGCAGTTCTTC.

V is TRBV28 and J is TRBJ2-5; tentatively, D is TRBD1 (6 bases). Trimming cost V 4 bases and J 3 bases, with 12 bases left between them. Germline assignment: CDR1 MDHEN and CDR2 SYDVKM. The length of the CDR3 is 14 residues. CDR3 in amino acids: CASSSTGYKETQYF. The CDR3 nucleotides are TGTGCCAGCAGTTCAACAGGGTATAAAGAGACCCAGTACTTC.

The chain uses TRBV4-2 and TRBJ1-6, with a tentative D call TRBD1 (6 bases). The CDR3 is 18 residues long. The germline gives CDR1 LGHNA, CDR2 YNFKEQ. Trimming shortened V by 0 bases and J by 7 bases, and 19 bases separated the two germline ends. The CDR3 DNA reads as TGTGCCAGCAGCCAAGATACACCCAAGACAGGCTGGAATTCACCCCTCCACTTT. It is translated as CASSQDTPKTGWNSPLHF.

V gene TRBV28 combines with J gene TRBJ2-7, with 12 nucleotides matching TRBD1. The V gene's germline CDR1 is MDHEN and CDR2 SYDVKM. The CDR3 has 14 residues. J lost 8 bases, V lost 7 bases, and 9 bases had no gene match. CDR3 loop: CASIMGTGGRKQYF. The CDR3 DNA reads TGTGCCAGCATCATGGGGACAGGGGGCCGCAAGCAGTACTTC.

The chain links TRBV16 to TRBJ2-2; D not resolved. The CDR3 has 15 residues. Germline lookup yields CDR1 KGHSY and CDR2 FQNENV. V was trimmed by 7 bases and J by 3 bases, leaving 15 bases between them. CDR3 sequence (DNA): TGTGCCAGCACCCATCGGGCAAGTGACACCGGGGAGCTGTTTTTT. Residues: CASTHRASDTGELFF. The entire variable domain, with the rest obtained from reference TRBV16 and TRBJ2-2, is as follows: GEEVAQTPKHLVRGEGQKAKLYCAPIKGHSYVFWYQQVLKNEFKFLISFQNENVFDETGMPKERFSAKCLPNSPCSLEIQATKLEDSAVYFCASTHRASDTGELFFGEGSRLTVL.